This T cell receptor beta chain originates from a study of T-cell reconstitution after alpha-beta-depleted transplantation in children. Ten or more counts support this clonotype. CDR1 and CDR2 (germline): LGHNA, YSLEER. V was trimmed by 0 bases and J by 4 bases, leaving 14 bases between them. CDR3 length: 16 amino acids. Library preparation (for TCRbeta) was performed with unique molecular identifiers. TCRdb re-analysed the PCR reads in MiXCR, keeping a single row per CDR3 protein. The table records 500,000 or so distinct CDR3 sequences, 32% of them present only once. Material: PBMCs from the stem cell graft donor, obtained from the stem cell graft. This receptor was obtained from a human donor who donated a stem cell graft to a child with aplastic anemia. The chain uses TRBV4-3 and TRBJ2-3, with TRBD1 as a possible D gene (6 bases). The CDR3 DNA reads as TGCGCCAGCAGCCAAGATCAGGGGACGGGCCCAGATACGCAGTATTTT. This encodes CASSQDQGTGPDTQYF.